This T cell receptor (beta chain) derives from a study of immunodeficiency (dated by TCRdb to the late 2010s). Looking at the study overall: Repertoire analysis was performed to search for VDJ recombination defects and oligoclonality.

A word on this clone: The clone's antigen remains unknown. Nothing much larger sits one base from this clone, and base qualities are not available.

Genomic DNA was extracted with the QIAamp DNA Blood Mini Kit and sent for immunoSEQ repertoire analysis. Using a standard quantity of genomic DNA template, multiplex PCR was run to amplify the CDR3 regions. PCR products were sequenced on an Illumina platform. As for the authors' bioinformatics: Sequences were aligned to a reference, with V, D and J gene definitions taken from IMGT. To get rid of PCR and sequencing errors, closely related sequences were merged using a nearest-neighbor clustering algorithm. V, D and J usage was examined in productive unique and total sequences using ImmunoSEQ Analyzer tools along with R version 3.6.1. This immuneACCESS table, as held by TCRdb, lists in-frame sequences with V and J called but not all clones. Of the missing ones, under half trace to an unresolved V gene in checked studies; the others have no known cause. V and J calls and clone size are given by that table; D and trimming were obtained from the DNA. The sample table holds 2,000 to 3,000 clones, of which 88% were seen once. In total, the top ten clones hold approximately 8% of the sample.

Patients had fewer naive CD4 and especially CD8 T cells, with expanded effector memory subpopulations. Before TCR sequencing, CD3+CD4+ T cells were sorted out of fresh PBMCs. Measured from the cysteine to the phenylalanine, the CDR3 is 15 residues long. The entry retains the CDR3 DNA only, 45 bases that are in frame from base 1. Trimmed from V: 4 bases; trimmed from J: 3 bases; junction bases lacking a gene match: 8. CDR1 and CDR2, per the germline V gene, are SGDLS and YYNGEE. General study outcomes and caveats: Based on top-100 and total clonotype frequencies, severe oligoclonality showed up in patient CD8+ T cells, whereas patient CD4+ T cells did not show severe oligoclonality. Entropy comparisons showed n=3 (open circles) for patients versus healthy controls; a thymic development effect was only suggested as possible. CD4+ T cell V-J pairing and productive entropy appeared similar between patients and controls.

The sequence came from a girl aged 10 to 17 with POLD1 deficiency. The chain uses TRBV9 and TRBJ2-3, with 7 bases matching TRBD1. The sequenced sample was CD4+ T cells from blood. The nucleotide sequence reads TGTGCCAGCAGCCTTCGACAGGGTGAGACAGATACGCAGTATTTT. This is translated as CASSLRQGETDTQYF.